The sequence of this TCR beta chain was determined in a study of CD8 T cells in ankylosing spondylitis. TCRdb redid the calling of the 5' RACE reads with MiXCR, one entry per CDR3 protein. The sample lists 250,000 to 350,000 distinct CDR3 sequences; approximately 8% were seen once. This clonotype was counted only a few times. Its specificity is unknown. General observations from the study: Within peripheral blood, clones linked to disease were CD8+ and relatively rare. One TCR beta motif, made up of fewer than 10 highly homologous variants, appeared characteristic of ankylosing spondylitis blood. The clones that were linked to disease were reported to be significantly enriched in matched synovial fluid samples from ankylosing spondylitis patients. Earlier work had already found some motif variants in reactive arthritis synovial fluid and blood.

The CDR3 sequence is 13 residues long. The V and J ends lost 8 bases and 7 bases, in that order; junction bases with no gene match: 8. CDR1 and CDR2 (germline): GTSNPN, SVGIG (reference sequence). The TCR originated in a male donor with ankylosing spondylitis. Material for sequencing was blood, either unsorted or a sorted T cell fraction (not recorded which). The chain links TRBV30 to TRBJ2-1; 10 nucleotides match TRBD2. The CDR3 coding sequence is TGTGCCCAGGAGCGGGAGGGCCAAAATGAGCAGTTCTTC. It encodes CAQEREGQNEQFF.